Following are 17 T cell receptor beta chains from one sample sequenced in a study of cytomegalovirus exposure and HLA in healthy donors. PCR employed 60 Vbeta and 13 Jbeta primers. Libraries were prepared by immunoSEQ multiplex PCR; TCRdb keeps only in-frame clonotypes and omits some of them. The table lists about 73,000 clones, 75% of them singletons. Sequencing was carried out using PBMCs. These receptors all come from a man in his sixties or seventies in good health and CMV-seronegative.

This clone was observed a handful of times. The rearrangement uses TRBV6-5 and TRBJ1-5; D not certain. CDR1 is MNHEY, CDR2 SVGAGI, per germline. The CDR3 runs 13 residues. Trimming stripped 6 bases from V and 7 bases from J, with 13 bases between. CDR3 sequence reads: CASRPSDPQPQHF. The CDR3 nucleotides are TGTGCCAGCAGGCCAAGCGATCCACAGCCCCAGCATTTT.

This clone has only a few counts. The chain links TRBV10-1 to TRBJ2-1; tentatively, D is TRBD1 (6 bases). The germline CDR1 and CDR2 sequences are WNHNN and SYGVQD (reference sequence). Trimming stripped 5 bases from V and 8 bases from J, with 13 bases between. The CDR3 spans 13 residues. CDR3 protein: CASSLYRVDEQFF. Here the CDR3 DNA reads TGCGCCAGCAGTCTATACAGGGTCGATGAGCAGTTCTTC.

The rearrangement uses TRBV28 and TRBJ1-5; maybe TRBD1 (5 bases). The CDR3 contains 13 residues. Germline V gene sequence: CDR1 MDHEN, CDR2 SYDVKM. V was clipped by 7 bases and J by 3 bases, with 10 bases between them. The CDR3 sequence: CASTQGPNQPQHF. The CDR3 region has the DNA TGTGCCAGCACCCAGGGTCCCAATCAGCCCCAGCATTTT.

The chain joins TRBV28 to TRBJ2-2, with 10 bases lining up with TRBD1. From germline, CDR1 is MDHEN and CDR2 SYDVKM. The junction had 7 bases not matched to a gene; V was cut back by 8 bases and J by 4 bases. The CDR3 has 15 amino acids. The CDR3 coding sequence is TGTGCCAGCGGCCTTTGGACAGGGGGCACCGGGGAGCTGTTTTTT. Translated, it gives CASGLWTGGTGELFF.

V usage is TRBV27 and J usage is TRBJ1-6; the match to TRBD1 covers 7 bases. This CDR3 is 13 amino acids long. Per germline, CDR1 MNHEY and CDR2 SMNVEV (reference sequence). Trimming at V came to 4 bases and at J to 8 bases, leaving 2 bases not matched to a gene. CDR3 coding DNA: TGTGCCAGCAGTTCCAGGGGGTATTCACCCCTCCACTTT. Translating it yields CASSSRGYSPLHF.

The chain recombines TRBV6-1 with TRBJ2-7; a possible D gene is TRBD2 (7 bases). Trimming removed 6 bases at V and 5 bases at J, with 17 bases between. There are 14 residues in the CDR3. Germline V gene lookup returns CDR1 MNHNS and CDR2 SASEGT. DNA of the CDR3: TGTGCCAGCAGACGATCGGGGGGCGGCGACGAGCAGTACTTC. Translation: CASRRSGGGDEQYF.

There are a few counts of this clone. This chain connects TRBV6-5 to TRBJ1-1, with no clear D. The CDR3 is 13 amino acids. From germline, CDR1 is MNHEY and CDR2 SVGAGI. V was trimmed by 3 bases and J by 8 bases, leaving 13 bases between them. The CDR3 coding sequence is TGTGCCAGCAGTTATCTTGGGCAGTCAGAAGCTTTCTTT. Its translation: CASSYLGQSEAFF.

This chain uses TRBV6-5 with TRBJ2-3; TRBD1 matches at 9 bases. Germline V CDR1 and CDR2: MNHEY, SVGAGI. V trimming: 4 bases; J trimming: 3 bases; junction bases outside the gene matches: 5. The CDR3 has 15 residues. The CDR3 nucleotides read TGTGCCAGCAGTTCCCCGGGACAGGGTACAGATACGCAGTATTTT. Protein: CASSSPGQGTDTQYF.

This clone was picked up one time. The gene calls are TRBV10-3 and TRBJ2-2; D may be TRBD2 (5 bases). Germline V gives CDR1 ENHRY, CDR2 SYGVKD. V lost 3 bases to trimming and J lost 6 bases, with 11 bases between them. The CDR3 is made up of 14 amino acids. CDR3 coding DNA: TGTGCCATCAGTGAATCTAGCACCCCCGGGGAGCTGTTTTTT. It specifies CAISESSTPGELFF.

The chain recombines TRBV19 with TRBJ1-2, with D uncertain. V was trimmed by 5 bases and J by 4 bases, leaving 11 bases between them. The length of the CDR3 is 13 residues. Per the germline V gene, CDR1 is LNHDA and CDR2 is SQIVND (reference sequence). The CDR3 reads CASSPEGFYGYTF. The DNA of the CDR3 is TGTGCCAGTAGTCCTGAGGGCTTCTATGGCTACACCTTC.

The chain recombines TRBV7-2 with TRBJ2-7, with D perhaps TRBD2 (6 bases). Germline V gene lookup returns CDR1 SGHTA and CDR2 FQGNSA. CDR3 length: 14 amino acids. Between the trimmed V and J ends, which lost 0 bases and 2 bases, there was a span of 8 bases. CDR3 in DNA: TGTGCCAGCAGCTTAGCGGGAGGCCCCTACGAGCAGTACTTC. Amino acids: CASSLAGGPYEQYF.

The V call is TRBV28, the J call TRBJ2-7; 10 nucleotides line up with TRBD2. Trimming took 5 bases from V and 3 from J; bases not matched to a gene: 7. CDR1 and CDR2 (germline): MDHEN, SYDVKM. This CDR3 comprises 15 residues. CDR3 DNA sequence: TGTGCCAGCAGTCGCGCTAGCGGGGGTGACTACGAGCAGTACTTC. Its protein product is CASSRASGGDYEQYF.

This rearrangement joins TRBV7-8 to TRBJ2-7; D possibly corresponds to TRBD1 (6 bases). Deletions cut 5 bases from V and 2 bases from J, with 16 bases between. The CDR3 has 15 residues. CDR1 and CDR2 (germline): SGHVS, FQNEAQ. CDR3 nucleotide sequence: TGTGCCAGCAGCCACCTGACCGGGACAACCTACGAGCAGTACTTC. Translated: CASSHLTGTTYEQYF.

The gene calls are TRBV7-6 and TRBJ2-5; D might be TRBD2 (6 bases). V dropped 7 bases and J dropped 4 bases, with 16 bases sitting between them. The CDR3 loop spans 14 amino acids. Germline V CDR1 and CDR2: SGHVS, FNYEAQ. The CDR3 nucleotides are TGTGCCAGCAACGATAACGGGAGACGAGAGACCCAGTACTTC. This codes for CASNDNGRRETQYF.

This chain connects TRBV7-2 to TRBJ2-7; 9 bases fit TRBD2. J gave up 6 bases and V 5 bases, and 14 bases lay outside the gene matches. This CDR3 contains 16 residues. Germline lookup yields CDR1 SGHTA and CDR2 FQGNSA. The CDR3 region is CASSRQGREGLGEQYF. The CDR3 DNA sequence: TGTGCCAGCAGCCGTCAGGGGCGGGAGGGCCTGGGCGAGCAGTACTTC.

The chain couples TRBV6-6 to TRBJ2-7, with no clear D. The CDR3 sequence is 16 residues long. V shed 5 bases and J shed 0 bases, with 17 bases lying between them. Germline V gene data show CDR1 as MNHNY and CDR2 as SVGAGI (reference sequence). The CDR3 spells CASSGHDSKLSYEQYF. CDR3 in DNA: TGTGCCAGCAGTGGTCATGACTCCAAGCTCTCCTACGAGCAGTACTTC.

This clone showed up just once. V gene TRBV6-1 combines with J gene TRBJ2-5, with D perhaps TRBD1 (5 bases). This CDR3 comprises 15 residues. Trimming stripped 6 bases from V and 5 bases from J, with 19 bases between. Germline CDR1 MNHNS, CDR2 SASEGT. Written as DNA, the CDR3 is TGTGCCAGCAGAACCATTCAGGGTTTAGGTGAGACCCAGTACTTC. Encoded protein: CASRTIQGLGETQYF.